What follows are 16 T cell receptor beta chains derived from one specimen sequenced in a study of cytomegalovirus exposure and HLA in healthy donors. Profiling relied on immunoSEQ multiplex PCR, and the TCRdb table lists in-frame clones only, not all of them. This table holds 200,000 to 300,000 clones, about 88% found once. The sequenced sample was PBMCs. The receptors were gathered from a man aged 18-30 years in good health and CMV-seropositive.

This clone was recorded only once. V usage is TRBV7-2 and J usage is TRBJ1-4; D is unclear. Looked up from germline, CDR1 is SGHTA and CDR2 is FQGNSA. The CDR3 sequence is 13 residues long. V lost 0 bases and J 1 base, leaving 0 bases between the germline ends. CDR3 in amino acids: CASSLATNEKLFF. The CDR3 DNA follows: TGTGCCAGCAGCTTAGCAACTAATGAAAAACTGTTTTTT.

The chain is built from TRBV19 and TRBJ1-2; D unclear. Trimming removed 1 base from V and 2 bases from J, with 8 bases in between. CDR1 is LNHDA and CDR2 is SQIVND in the germline V gene (reference sequence). CDR3 length: 14 residues. CDR3 in DNA: TGTGCCAGTAGTATAGGGAACCACAACTATGGCTACACCTTC. Translation gives CASSIGNHNYGYTF.

The J gene is TRBJ2-7, the V gene TRBV28, with 8 bases matching TRBD1. V shed 3 bases and J 4 bases; nucleotides not matched to a gene: 8. CDR1 and CDR2 from the germline V gene are MDHEN and SYDVKM. The CDR3 runs 15 residues. This CDR3 is CASSFRGPKDYEQYF. The CDR3 DNA is TGTGCCAGCAGTTTCAGGGGGCCGAAAGATTACGAGCAGTACTTC.

The chain uses TRBV5-1 and TRBJ2-7; no reliable D call. In germline, CDR1 is SGHRS, CDR2 YFSETQ. The CDR3 is made up of 16 amino acids. Trimming left V 0 bases short and J 5 bases short, with 18 bases between. The CDR3 spells CASSLDFLVTHDEQYF. DNA of the CDR3: TGCGCCAGCAGCTTGGACTTTCTGGTGACGCACGACGAGCAGTACTTC.

The chain joins TRBV19 to TRBJ1-5; D unresolved. CDR3 length: 14 residues. Germline V lookup: CDR1 LNHDA, CDR2 SQIVND (reference sequence). V was clipped by 1 base and J by 4 bases, with 8 bases between them. The CDR3 region has the DNA TGTGCCAGTAGTATAGGCACAAGTAATCAGCCCCAGCATTTT. Translated: CASSIGTSNQPQHF.

The gene calls are TRBV4-1 and TRBJ2-3; 12 bases line up with TRBD2. CDR1 and CDR2 from the germline V gene are MGHRA and YSYEKL. The CDR3 runs to 18 residues. The J segment lost 6 bases and the V segment lost 1 base, leaving 11 bases of the junction unmatched. CDR3 in amino acids: CASSQAGALAGGPDTQYF. CDR3 DNA sequence: TGCGCCAGCAGCCAAGCCGGAGCCCTAGCGGGAGGGCCTGATACGCAGTATTTT.

This chain links TRBV11-2 with TRBJ2-3; no clear D gene. This CDR3 contains 15 residues. Deletions cut 3 bases from V and 2 bases from J, with 12 bases between. The germline V gene encodes CDR1 SGHAT and CDR2 FQNNGV. In nucleotides, the CDR3 is TGTGCCAGCAGCTTCCTGTTTCGCTCCACAGATACGCAGTATTTT. The encoded protein is CASSFLFRSTDTQYF.

In its sample, this clone was seen once. This rearrangement joins TRBV13 to TRBJ2-7, with 7 bases aligning to TRBD1. V gave up 5 bases and J gave up 0 bases; unmatched junction bases: 7. The CDR3 loop spans 15 amino acids. Germline CDR1 and CDR2: PRHDT and FYEKMQ (reference sequence). The CDR3 is CASSPGTAGSYEQYF. The DNA of the CDR3 is TGTGCCAGCAGCCCTGGGACAGCTGGCTCCTACGAGCAGTACTTC. The variable domain in full, with the rest retrieved from reference TRBV13 and TRBJ2-7, is AAGVIQSPRHLIKEKRETATLKCYPIPRHDTVYWYQQGPGQDPQFLISFYEKMQSDKGSIPDRFSAQQFSDYHSELNMSSLELGDSALYFCASSPGTAGSYEQYFGPGTRLTVT.

The rearrangement uses TRBV29-1 and TRBJ1-1, with no clear D. The CDR3 covers 13 residues. The germline gives CDR1 SQVTM, CDR2 ANQGSEA. V lost 7 bases, J lost 3 bases, and 15 bases lay in between. The chain's CDR3 is CSAGRVTDTEAFF. DNA for the CDR3: TGCAGCGCTGGGAGAGTCACCGACACTGAAGCTTTCTTT.

This clone was seen once. The chain employs TRBV4-3 and TRBJ2-2; D gene uncertain. Germline CDR1 and CDR2: LGHNA and YSLEER. This CDR3 has 15 amino acids. The V end was cut by 0 bases, the J end by 4 bases, with 9 bases between. CDR3 coding DNA: TGCGCCAGCAGCCAAGATCCCCGGTCCACCGGGGAGCTGTTTTTT. It codes for CASSQDPRSTGELFF.

This clone was seen more than once but under ten times. This chain links TRBV15 with TRBJ1-1, with D hard to call. Germline CDR1 LNHNV, CDR2 YYDKDF (reference sequence). Trimming removed 3 bases from V and 0 bases from J, with 11 bases in between. The CDR3 contains 15 residues. The CDR3 spells CATSSDPGLNTEAFF. The DNA of the CDR3 is TGTGCCACCAGCAGTGACCCTGGCCTGAACACTGAAGCTTTCTTT.

V is TRBV30 and J is TRBJ1-5; D call uncertain. The CDR3 length is 13 residues. Trimming shortened V by 5 bases and J by 5 bases, and 13 bases separated the two germline ends. Germline V gene lookup returns CDR1 GTSNPN and CDR2 SVGIG (reference sequence). CDR3: CAWSRNRDQPQHF. DNA of the CDR3: TGTGCCTGGTCGCGCAATAGGGATCAGCCCCAGCATTTT.

This clone was seen a handful of times. Additional DNA sequences in this sample encode the identical CDR3. V is TRBV11-2 and J is TRBJ1-2, with 8 bases identical to TRBD1. CDR1 and CDR2 (germline): SGHAT, FQNNGV. V gave up 1 base and J gave up 5 bases; unmatched junction bases: 3. This CDR3 has 14 residues. The CDR3 DNA follows: TGTGCCAGCAGCTTAGTCCAGGGGGCGTATGGCTACACCTTC. Translation gives CASSLVQGAYGYTF.

This chain uses TRBV6-5 with TRBJ2-2; TRBD1 might be the D (5 bases). CDR1 and CDR2 (germline): MNHEY, SVGAGI. Trimming removed 0 bases at V and 5 bases at J, with 10 bases between. There are 15 residues in the CDR3. The CDR3 here is CASSYSGAGTGELFF. The CDR3 DNA follows: TGTGCCAGCAGTTACTCAGGGGCTGGGACCGGGGAGCTGTTTTTT.

This chain connects TRBV5-1 to TRBJ2-3; D not certain. The CDR3 extends over 13 amino acids. From germline, CDR1 is SGHRS and CDR2 YFSETQ. The V and J ends lost 1 base and 5 bases respectively, with 8 bases between them. DNA for the CDR3: TGCGCCAGCAGCTTGTCCCCGGTAGATACGCAGTATTTT. Protein: CASSLSPVDTQYF.

The chain joins TRBV2 to TRBJ1-4; 10 positions match TRBD1. Germline lookup yields CDR1 SNHLY and CDR2 FYNNEI. After removal of 7 bases from V and 7 bases from J, the junction contained 15 bases not matched to a gene. CDR3 size: 17 residues. The CDR3 here is CASNTKTGGGLGEKLFF. The DNA of the CDR3 is TGTGCCAGCAACACTAAGACAGGGGGCGGACTCGGTGAAAAACTGTTTTTT.